These 16 T cell receptor beta chains originate from one sample sequenced in a study of shared clonotypes between healthy human individuals. TCRdb's copy holds only in-frame clones and misses some; the assay was immunoSEQ multiplex PCR. The data show more than 400,000 clones, 65% to 85% seen once. Sequenced: PBMCs. The receptor set was obtained from a woman aged 40 to 49 in good health. Some clones in this sample may be carry-over from other donors' samples.

The V and J genes are TRBV4-3 and TRBJ2-5; TRBD1 might be the D (6 bases). This CDR3 contains 14 residues. Deletions cut 1 base from V and 4 bases from J, with 10 bases between. Germline V gene data show CDR1 as LGHNA and CDR2 as YSLEER. Written as DNA, the CDR3 is TGCGCCAGCAGCCAAGGTGGGGGCCGAGAGACCCAGTACTTC. Amino acids: CASSQGGGRETQYF.

This clone was observed a few times. The V and J genes are TRBV5-4 and TRBJ2-7; 11 bases are a match to TRBD2. V dropped 4 bases and J dropped 1; count of bases not matched to a gene: 7. This CDR3 comprises 16 residues. In germline, CDR1 is SGHNT, CDR2 YYREEE (reference sequence). This chain's CDR3 is CASSGGTSGRSYEQYF. Written as DNA, the CDR3 is TGTGCCAGCAGCGGTGGCACTAGCGGGAGATCCTACGAGCAGTACTTC.

This chain links TRBV18 with TRBJ1-1, with 8 bases fitting TRBD1. The CDR3 length is 13 residues. Trimming at V came to 6 bases and at J to 5 bases, leaving 5 bases not matched to a gene. Looked up from germline, CDR1 is KGHSH and CDR2 is LQKENI. The CDR3 DNA is TGTGCCAGCTCTCAGGGGGCCGGGACTGAAGCTTTCTTT. It codes for CASSQGAGTEAFF. Supplemented by reference TRBV18 and TRBJ1-1, the full variable domain reads NAGVMQNPRHLVRRRGQEARLRCSPMKGHSHVYWYRQLPEEGLKFMVYLQKENIIDESGMPKERFSAEFPKEGPSILRIQQVVRGDSAAYFCASSQGAGTEAFFGQGTRLTVV.

The V gene is TRBV4-3, the J gene TRBJ2-6, with TRBD1 identical over 7 bases. V was clipped by 1 base and J by 3 bases; unmatched bases: 0. Germline V gene lookup returns CDR1 LGHNA and CDR2 YSLEER. The CDR3 covers 15 residues. The CDR3 DNA reads TGCGCCAGCAGCCAAGGACAGGGTGGGGCCAACGTCCTGACTTTC. Translated, it gives CASSQGQGGANVLTF.

This clone was detected a few times. In DNA form, the CDR3 reads TGTGCCAGCAGCTTGAGTGCGTCGGGAGGAGAGTCAGATACGCAGTATTTT. This translates into CASSLSASGGESDTQYF. The V and J genes are TRBV7-2 and TRBJ2-3, with 7 bases identical to TRBD2. The CDR3 extends over 17 amino acids. The junction had 13 bases not matched to a gene; V was cut back by 3 bases and J by 4 bases. Germline CDR1 SGHTA, CDR2 FQGNSA.

The chain couples TRBV11-2 to TRBJ2-1; 8 positions match TRBD1. Germline CDR1 SGHAT, CDR2 FQNNGV. The CDR3 is 15 amino acids. J was trimmed by 4 bases and V by 5 bases; bases with no gene match: 7. The CDR3 DNA reads as TGTGCCAGCAGCACCGGGACAGGCCCTTACAATGAGCAGTTCTTC. Its translation is CASSTGTGPYNEQFF.

The CDR3 DNA is TGTGCCAGCAGCACAGGGGGCGGTTACAATGAGCAGTTCTTC. This sequence encodes CASSTGGGYNEQFF. V usage is TRBV9 and J usage is TRBJ2-1, with TRBD1 matching over 9 bases. Germline CDR1 is SGDLS and CDR2 is YYNGEE. The CDR3 spans 14 residues. The junction had 3 bases not matched to a gene; V was cut back by 4 bases and J by 4 bases.

Turning to this clone: One base separates it from a far larger clone, so it is likely a read error. This chain joins TRBV15 and TRBJ2-3; 7 nucleotides align to TRBD1. Germline CDR1 and CDR2: LNHNV and YYDKDF (reference sequence). This CDR3 comprises 15 residues. Trimming took 5 bases from V and 6 from J; bases not matched to a gene: 11. CDR3 DNA sequence: TGTGCCACCAGCTCCAACAGGGGCTGTCTGGATACGCAGTATTTT. This sequence encodes CATSSNRGCLDTQYF.

Concerning this clone: This likely reflects a read error, since a far larger clone is one base away. This sequence joins TRBV29-1 and TRBJ2-1; TRBD2 is a possible D gene (5 bases). This CDR3 has 14 amino acids. CDR1 is SQVTM, CDR2 ANQGSEA, per germline. The CDR3 protein is CIVEGLDPVDEQFF. CDR3 bases: TGCATCGTTGAGGGCCTAGACCCTGTTGATGAGCAGTTCTTC.

The gene calls are TRBV6-5 and TRBJ2-1; 9 bases line up with TRBD1. V gave up 6 bases and J gave up 10 bases; unmatched junction bases: 4. The germline V gene encodes CDR1 MNHEY and CDR2 SVGAGI. The CDR3 runs 12 residues. DNA of the CDR3: TGTGCCAGCAGGCCCGACAGGGGGGAGCAGTTCTTC. It translates to CASRPDRGEQFF.

Comments on this clone: A far larger clone is one nucleotide away, so this likely arose from a read error. The same CDR3 can be traced to other DNA sequences in this sample. The chain couples TRBV29-1 to TRBJ1-5; D possibly corresponds to TRBD1 (5 bases). The CDR3 runs 14 residues. Germline values: CDR1 SQVTM, CDR2 ANQGSEA. The V gene lost 3 bases and the J gene lost 9 bases, with 18 bases spanning the gap. CDR3 residues: CSVDGTGPLRPQHF. The CDR3, as DNA: TGCAGCGTTGATGGGACCGGTCCCCTGCGGCCCCAGCATTTT.

The J gene is TRBJ2-6, the V gene TRBV27, with a possible D match to TRBD2 (6 bases). Germline V gene lookup returns CDR1 MNHEY and CDR2 SMNVEV (reference sequence). Trimming took 4 bases from V and 4 from J, leaving 17 bases between them. The CDR3 sequence is 17 residues long. As DNA, the CDR3 is TGTGCCAGCAGTTCGCCGGGGCTAGCGCGGGGGGCCAACGTCCTGACTTTC. It is translated as CASSSPGLARGANVLTF.

To note about this clone: It differs at one base from a far larger clone, so likely a read error. The rearrangement joins TRBV6-5 to TRBJ2-1, with 13 bases lining up with TRBD2. The germline CDR1 and CDR2 sequences are MNHEY and SVGAGI. CDR3 length: 15 residues. The chain's CDR3 is CASRPGLAGSNKQFF. The DNA for the CDR3 is TGTGCCAGCAGACCGGGACTAGCGGGGTCCAATAAGCAGTTCTTC.

The chain combines TRBV4-1 with TRBJ1-4, with D maybe TRBD1 (6 bases). The germline V gene has CDR1 MGHRA and CDR2 YSYEKL. The CDR3 sequence is 14 residues long. V was pared by 5 bases and J by 8 bases, with 15 bases between. The CDR3 coding sequence is TGCGCCAGCAGCGGGGTTACAGGGTGGGAAAAACTGTTTTTT. This gives the protein CASSGVTGWEKLFF.

The chain couples TRBV7-3 to TRBJ2-2; TRBD2 is a possible D gene (5 bases). The CDR3 sequence is 14 residues long. Germline V lookup: CDR1 SGHTA, CDR2 FQGTGA. V shed 1 base and J shed 7 bases, with 10 bases lying between them. The CDR3 coding sequence is TGTGCCAGCAGCTTAAGGACTCTTGACGGGGAGCTGTTTTTT. Its translation is CASSLRTLDGELFF.

The chain carries TRBV18 and TRBJ1-5; D is undetermined. V shed 5 bases and J shed 8 bases, with 13 bases lying between them. From germline, CDR1 is KGHSH and CDR2 LQKENI. CDR3 size: 13 residues. For the CDR3, the DNA is TGTGCCAGCTCAACGCATAAGGGCGAGCCCCAGCATTTT. Amino acid sequence: CASSTHKGEPQHF.